The 26 T cell receptor beta chains given below trace back to one sample, sequenced in a study of beta chain features in type 1 diabetes listed by TCRdb under 2018. Preparation of the library involved the immunoSEQ multiplex PCR assay. The High Capacity cDNA Reverse Transcription Kit was used to reverse transcribe all of the isolated RNA, meaning that expressed TCRB transcripts were what got sequenced. This is the immuneACCESS table as TCRdb keeps it, with only in-frame sequences that have V and J called. A part of the clones is gone; compared with another copy, unresolved V genes explain less than half, and the rest is unexplained. For this sample there are 160,000 or so clones; roughly 11% appear just once. Over 2% of the sample belongs to the ten largest clones. Sequencing input: central memory CD4+ T cells from blood. Receptors originate from a man between 18 and 29 years old in good health.

The rearrangement joins TRBV21-1 to TRBJ2-7; whether TRBD2, the table's D call, matches the DNA was not checked. TRBV21-1 is recorded as a pseudogene. The CDR3 extends over 15 amino acids. CDR3 nucleotide sequence: TGTGCCAGCAGCCCCCGGGGGGCGCCTTCCTACGAGCAGTACTTC. This translates into CASSPRGAPSYEQYF.

This clone was recorded a few times. The chain recombines TRBV7-9 with TRBJ2-4, with D unclear. The ends were cut back, 1 base at V and 0 bases at J, with 10 bases in the middle. Per germline, CDR1 SEHNR and CDR2 FQNEAQ (reference sequence). This CDR3 has 16 amino acids. CDR3 sequence reads: CASSLGANLAKNIQYF. In DNA, the CDR3 is TGTGCCAGCAGCTTAGGAGCAAATCTAGCCAAAAACATTCAGTACTTC.

This clone has a handful of counts. The CDR3 region has the DNA TGTGCCAGCACTCTCGGGGGGATCTCCTACGAGCAGTACTTC. It encodes CASTLGGISYEQYF. The genes are TRBV28 and TRBJ2-7; the match to TRBD2 covers 7 bases. This CDR3 is 14 amino acids long. Germline values: CDR1 MDHEN, CDR2 SYDVKM. The ends lost 7 bases at V and 0 bases at J; junction bases unmatched: 6.

There are a few counts of this clone. The gene calls are TRBV27 and TRBJ2-2, with D perhaps matching TRBD1 or TRBD2 (5 bases each). There are 14 residues in the CDR3. Germline lookup yields CDR1 MNHEY and CDR2 SMNVEV (reference sequence). Trimming cost V 2 bases and J 5 bases, with 9 bases left between them. Written as DNA, the CDR3 is TGTGCCAGCAGTTTAAATGGGGGTACCGGGGAGCTGTTTTTT. It encodes CASSLNGGTGELFF.

This clone was detected only a few times. The chain has TRBV7-9 and TRBJ1-4; D unclear. The germline CDR1 and CDR2 sequences are SEHNR and FQNEAQ (reference sequence). Trimming shortened V by 7 bases and J by 8 bases, and 11 bases separated the two germline ends. The CDR3 covers 12 residues. CDR3 loop: CASTLRTEKLFF. The CDR3 DNA is TGTGCCAGCACCCTAAGGACCGAAAAACTGTTTTTT.

The chain carries TRBV10-3 and TRBJ1-2, with D perhaps TRBD1 (5 bases). The V gene lost 11 bases and the J gene lost 0 bases, with 13 bases spanning the gap. Germline CDR1 ENHRY, CDR2 SYGVKD. This CDR3 is 13 amino acids long. The CDR3 DNA reads as TGTGCCCAAGGGACGGATCCTAACTATGGCTACACCTTC. Its protein is CAQGTDPNYGYTF.

This clone appeared a few times. The rearrangement joins TRBV4-3 to TRBJ2-7, with TRBD2 as a possible D gene (6 bases). V was trimmed by 1 base and J by 3 bases, leaving 10 bases between them. This CDR3 spans 14 amino acids. CDR1 LGHNA and CDR2 YSLEER come from the germline V gene. The CDR3 region is CASSQVGGSYEQYF. The CDR3 coding sequence is TGCGCCAGCAGCCAAGTAGGAGGGAGCTACGAGCAGTACTTC.

The chain combines TRBV2 with TRBJ2-7, with 7 bases lining up with TRBD1. The CDR3 has 14 residues. V shed 7 bases, J shed 2 bases, and the junction held 8 bases outside the gene matches. Per germline, CDR1 SNHLY and CDR2 FYNNEI. DNA of the CDR3: TGTGCCAGCACCATGACAGGGAACACCTACGAGCAGTACTTC. Protein sequence: CASTMTGNTYEQYF.

This clone was seen repeatedly, ten times or more. The chain employs TRBV9 and TRBJ2-3; the match to TRBD1 covers 7 bases. Germline V gene data show CDR1 as SGDLS and CDR2 as YYNGEE. With 2 bases clipped from V and 2 bases from J, the junction kept 5 bases outside the gene matches. CDR3 length: 15 residues. CDR3 amino acids: CASSVRDSFTDTQYF. The CDR3 coding sequence is TGTGCCAGCAGCGTTCGGGACAGCTTCACAGATACGCAGTATTTT.

This chain connects TRBV12-2 to TRBJ2-1; the table's D gene call, TRBD2, was not cross checked with the DNA. TRBV12-2 is tagged as a pseudogene. This CDR3 spans 18 amino acids. CDR3 coding DNA: TGTGCAAGTCGCTTAAATGTGCTACTAGCGGAACTTTACAATGAGCAGTTCTTC. Its translation: CASRLNVLLAELYNEQFF.

The chain employs TRBV19 and TRBJ1-2; D not certain. With 3 bases removed from V and 4 bases from J, the gap between germline ends came to 12 bases. The CDR3 totals 14 residues. The germline gives CDR1 LNHDA, CDR2 SQIVND (reference sequence). CDR3 loop: CASSIGSFAYGYTF. CDR3 nucleotide sequence: TGTGCCAGTAGTATCGGATCCTTCGCCTATGGCTACACCTTC.

The chain links TRBV4-3 to TRBJ2-7; TRBD2 is a possible D gene (5 bases). V was cut by 0 bases and J by 9 bases, with 21 bases left in between. Looked up from germline, CDR1 is LGHNA and CDR2 is YSLEER. The CDR3 spans 16 residues. The CDR3 spells CASSQEEDSSKQSQYF. CDR3 DNA sequence: TGCGCCAGCAGCCAAGAGGAGGACTCCTCCAAACAATCGCAGTACTTC.

The chain combines TRBV7-9 with TRBJ2-7; D tentatively fits TRBD1 or TRBD2 (5 bases each). This CDR3 contains 14 residues. Trimming stripped 4 bases from V and 4 bases from J, with 14 bases between. In germline, CDR1 is SEHNR, CDR2 FQNEAQ (reference sequence). This CDR3 reads CASSSPGRGYEQYF. The CDR3, as DNA: TGTGCCAGCAGCTCCCCGGGACGGGGATACGAGCAGTACTTC.

This clone was detected a few times. The chain recombines TRBV4-3 with TRBJ2-2; maybe TRBD1 (6 bases). Trimming removed 3 bases from V and 0 bases from J, with 11 bases in between. The germline CDR1 and CDR2 sequences are LGHNA and YSLEER. The CDR3 has 16 amino acids. The CDR3 nucleotides are TGCGCCAGCAGCCAGATCTACAGGGCGAACACCGGGGAGCTGTTTTTT. It translates to CASSQIYRANTGELFF.

The V and J genes are TRBV7-2 and TRBJ2-3, with 15 positions matching TRBD2. The CDR3 covers 16 residues. J lost 5 bases, V lost 5 bases, and 5 bases had no gene match. The V gene's germline CDR1 is SGHTA and CDR2 FQGNSA. Here the CDR3 reads CASSPGLAGGRDTQYF. CDR3 DNA sequence: TGTGCCAGCAGCCCGGGACTAGCGGGGGGCCGAGATACGCAGTATTTT.

The chain links TRBV7-9 to TRBJ2-1; TRBD1 aligns across 7 bases. Germline V gene data show CDR1 as SEHNR and CDR2 as FQNEAQ (reference sequence). Trimming took 5 bases from V and 9 from J; bases not matched to a gene: 10. This CDR3 is 14 amino acids long. The CDR3 DNA sequence: TGTGCCAGCAGCCCAGGGGAAGGGGGCGGTGAGCAGTTCTTC. This translates into CASSPGEGGGEQFF.

The chain has TRBV9 and TRBJ1-1; no definite D call. This CDR3 has 15 amino acids. The germline V gene has CDR1 SGDLS and CDR2 YYNGEE. V was clipped by 4 bases and J by 1 base, with 14 bases between them. CDR3 amino acids: CASSFSSGWNTEAFF. In nucleotides, the CDR3 is TGTGCCAGCAGCTTCAGCTCAGGATGGAACACTGAAGCTTTCTTT.

This clone was counted between two and nine times. This sequence joins TRBV7-9 and TRBJ1-1; no clear D gene. V dropped 4 bases and J dropped 4 bases, with 13 bases sitting between them. Germline V gives CDR1 SEHNR, CDR2 FQNEAQ (reference sequence). The CDR3 length is 14 residues. CDR3 loop: CASSSRVSGTEAFF. Written as DNA, the CDR3 is TGTGCCAGCAGCTCTAGGGTCTCGGGCACTGAAGCTTTCTTT.

This clone was detected only a few times. The rearrangement joins TRBV20-1 to TRBJ1-3, with D hard to call. Deletions cut 6 bases from V and 4 bases from J, with 7 bases between. The CDR3 is 11 amino acids. CDR1 DFQATT and CDR2 SNEGSKA come from the germline V gene (reference sequence). The CDR3 loop reads CSANVGNTIYF. Written as DNA, the CDR3 is TGCAGTGCCAACGTGGGAAACACCATATATTTT.

The table lists this clone with many counts. This rearrangement joins TRBV7-8 to TRBJ2-7; TRBD2 agrees at 12 bases. The germline gives CDR1 SGHVS, CDR2 FQNEAQ. The V gene end was trimmed by 5 bases and the J gene end by 1 base; junction bases not matched to a gene: 6. The length of the CDR3 is 16 residues. CDR3 coding DNA: TGTGCCAGCAGCAGGGGACTAGCGGGCAGGTCCTACGAGCAGTACTTC. This gives the protein CASSRGLAGRSYEQYF.

This clone has just a few counts. The chain has TRBV21-1 and TRBJ2-5; TRBD1, the table's D call, lacks a check against the DNA. TRBV21-1 is shown as a pseudogene. The CDR3 has 14 amino acids. CDR3 protein: CASLDRGRQETQYF. CDR3 bases: TGTGCCAGCCTCGACAGGGGAAGACAAGAGACCCAGTACTTC.

A note on this clone: At the DNA level, this CDR3 is encoded by other sequences in the same sample as well. J is TRBJ2-3 and V is TRBV4-3; D may be TRBD1 (6 bases). The CDR3 contains 15 residues. V lost 3 bases and J lost 2, with 12 bases in between. Germline V gene sequence: CDR1 LGHNA, CDR2 YSLEER. CDR3: CASSQEGQSTDTQYF. CDR3 DNA sequence: TGCGCCAGCAGCCAGGAAGGACAGTCCACAGATACGCAGTATTTT.

The gene calls are TRBV5-6 and TRBJ2-3; TRBD1 matches 7 bases. Germline assignment: CDR1 SGHDT and CDR2 YYEEEE. Trimming took 2 bases from V and 0 from J; bases not matched to a gene: 6. The CDR3 runs 16 residues. The CDR3 sequence is CASSFPAGGSTDTQYF. In DNA, the CDR3 is TGTGCCAGCAGCTTCCCCGCAGGGGGTAGCACAGATACGCAGTATTTT.

The J gene is TRBJ2-7, the V gene TRBV7-2, with D unresolved. Trimming cost V 4 bases and J 5 bases, with 15 bases left between them. CDR1 is SGHTA, CDR2 FQGNSA, per germline. There are 14 residues in the CDR3. The CDR3: CASSYTVGANEQYF. CDR3 bases: TGTGCCAGCAGCTACACTGTGGGCGCAAACGAGCAGTACTTC.

Notes on this clone: The junction does not match germline at one end; this may be a read error. This chain links TRBV30 with TRBJ1-1; D gene uncertain. The CDR3 spans 13 residues. The germline V gene encodes CDR1 GTSNPN and CDR2 SVGIG (reference sequence). CDR3 sequence reads: CDWSPALNTEAFF. The DNA of the CDR3 is TGTGACTGGAGCCCAGCACTGAACACTGAAGCTTTCTTT.

The rearrangement joins TRBV27 to TRBJ1-6; D call uncertain. The CDR3 sequence is 14 residues long. The V end lost 4 bases, the J end lost 4 bases, and 8 bases lay between the germline ends. Germline lookup yields CDR1 MNHEY and CDR2 SMNVEV (reference sequence). The CDR3 DNA reads as TGTGCCAGCAGTTCCAGGTTTTATAATTCACCCCTCCACTTT. Its protein is CASSSRFYNSPLHF.